This T cell receptor (beta chain) appears in the sequencing data of a study of shared clonotypes between healthy human individuals. About the research overall: Each donor's CD8 memory used one plate, CD8 naive two, each CD4 subset three.

TCRdb's table, derived via immunoSEQ multiplex PCR, lists solely in-frame clones and lacks some. The sample lists some 2.1 million clones, around 93% occurring once. The CDR3 sequence is 15 residues long. Germline CDR1 and CDR2: SNHLY and FYNNEI. V gave up 2 bases and J gave up 4 bases, with 14 bases separating them. It was CD45RO-negative cells, positively selected for CCR7, that made up naive CD8 cells, with terminally differentiated effector memory CD45RA+ cells excluded. The rearrangement joins TRBV2 to TRBJ2-5; TRBD1 might be the D (6 bases). The TCR sequence derives from a man aged 18 to 29 in good health. Some clones in this sample may be carry-over from other donors' samples. The sequenced sample consisted of naive CD8+ T cells from PBMCs. The CDR3 protein is CASSESGVRGETQYF. Here the CDR3 DNA reads TGTGCCAGCAGTGAATCCGGGGTCAGGGGAGAGACCCAGTACTTC.